These 14 T cell receptor beta chains originate from one sample sequenced in a study of blood T cell repertoires in COVID-19. Clones were read by immunoSEQ multiplex PCR, and TCRdb kept only the in-frame ones, dropping some. The data contain approximately 300,000 clones, 85% to 95% of them singletons. Material: PBMCs or T cells enriched from blood (not recorded which). The receptors come from a woman in her thirties who had been exposed to COVID-19.

A few counts support this clone. V is TRBV5-1 and J is TRBJ1-1; TRBD1 matches at 10 bases. The germline gives CDR1 SGHRS, CDR2 YFSETQ. V was clipped by 0 bases and J by 1 base; unmatched bases: 3. The CDR3 runs 16 residues. CDR3 sequence (DNA): TGCGCCAGCAGCTTGGGGACAGGGGGGAAGAACACTGAAGCTTTCTTT. Its protein is CASSLGTGGKNTEAFF.

This chain joins TRBV29-1 and TRBJ1-2; 7 bases fit TRBD1. Looked up from germline, CDR1 is SQVTM and CDR2 is ANQGSEA. With V trimmed by 4 bases and J by 2 bases, 7 bases remained unmatched. The CDR3 length is 14 residues. DNA for the CDR3: TGCAGCGTTGTGTTTGGACAGGAGAACTATGGCTACACCTTC. This codes for CSVVFGQENYGYTF.

The chain carries TRBV21-1 and TRBJ1-1; TRBD1, the D gene given by the table, was not confirmed from the DNA. TRBV21-1 is a pseudogene locus. The CDR3 runs 16 residues. The CDR3 DNA is TGTGCCAGCAGCAACCGGGACAGGGGGCGGGAGACTGAAGCTTTCTTT. Translating it yields CASSNRDRGRETEAFF.

V gene TRBV11-2 combines with J gene TRBJ2-1; TRBD2 might be the D (6 bases). Per germline, CDR1 SGHAT and CDR2 FQNNGV. The CDR3 covers 15 residues. V lost 0 bases and J 4 bases, leaving 10 bases between the germline ends. Here the CDR3 reads CASSLDGGMYNEQFF. The DNA for the CDR3 is TGTGCCAGCAGCTTAGACGGGGGTATGTACAATGAGCAGTTCTTC.

The V and J genes are TRBV27 and TRBJ2-7; 8 bases line up with TRBD1. The CDR3 length is 12 residues. Trimming removed 8 bases from V and 4 bases from J; junction bases left unmatched: 4. The germline V gene has CDR1 MNHEY and CDR2 SMNVEV (reference sequence). Written as DNA, the CDR3 is TGTGCCAGCGGTCGGACAGGGTACGAGCAGTACTTC. Its protein product is CASGRTGYEQYF.

This clone occurred once. This sequence joins TRBV6-5 and TRBJ2-7, with a tentative D call TRBD2 (6 bases). The CDR3 is made up of 15 amino acids. Between the trimmed V and J ends, which lost 1 base and 5 bases, there was a span of 15 bases. Germline lookup yields CDR1 MNHEY and CDR2 SVGAGI. The CDR3 DNA reads TGTGCCAGCAGTTACTTCCCAGCGGGCCCGCACGAGCAGTACTTC. It specifies CASSYFPAGPHEQYF.

The chain carries TRBV7-7 and TRBJ1-1; D possibly corresponds to TRBD1 (6 bases). The CDR3 has 16 amino acids. Trimming took off 0 bases at V and 1 base at J, with 12 bases between the two ends. CDR1 is SSHAT and CDR2 is FNYEAQ in the germline V gene (reference sequence). CDR3 DNA: TGTGCCAGCAGCTTAGCTGAGGGGGTAGAGAACACTGAAGCTTTCTTT. Amino acid sequence: CASSLAEGVENTEAFF. The full variable domain, with the rest looked up from reference TRBV7-7 and TRBJ1-1, is GAGVSQSPRYKVTKRGQDVTLRCDPISSHATLYWYQQALGQGPEFLTYFNYEAQPDKSGLPSDRFSAERPEGSISTLTIQRTEQRDSAMYRCASSLAEGVENTEAFFGQGTRLTVV.

The V call is TRBV7-9, the J call TRBJ1-4, with 11 bases identical to TRBD1. Germline-derived CDR1 and CDR2 are SEHNR and FQNEAQ (reference sequence). The J segment lost 4 bases and the V segment lost 4 bases, leaving 8 bases of the junction unmatched. The CDR3 is 17 residues long. CDR3 in DNA: TGTGCCAGCAGCTACGGACAGGGGGCGCACAATAATGAAAAACTGTTTTTT. Translating it yields CASSYGQGAHNNEKLFF.

The V and J genes are TRBV5-4 and TRBJ1-3, with 10 bases fitting TRBD1. This CDR3 spans 16 amino acids. The junction had 8 bases not matched to a gene; V was cut back by 4 bases and J by 4 bases. Looked up from germline, CDR1 is SGHNT and CDR2 is YYREEE (reference sequence). The DNA of the CDR3 is TGTGCCAGCAGCCCTGGGACAGGGGCGACCGGAAACACCATATATTTT. As protein: CASSPGTGATGNTIYF.

The chain employs TRBV11-3 and TRBJ2-1; 7 nucleotides align to TRBD1. The CDR3 loop spans 16 amino acids. The V gene's germline CDR1 is SGHNT and CDR2 YENEEA. The junction had 8 bases not matched to a gene; V was cut back by 2 bases and J by 4 bases. The CDR3 protein is CASSLFGDREYNEQFF. In DNA form, the CDR3 reads TGTGCCAGCAGCTTATTTGGGGACAGAGAGTACAATGAGCAGTTCTTC.

On this clone: The same CDR3 also results from other DNA sequences found in this sample. The chain recombines TRBV6-2 or TRBV6-3 with TRBJ1-5; D call uncertain. Germline V gene data show CDR1 as MNHEY and CDR2 as SVGEGT. The CDR3 covers 14 residues. Trimming took off 2 bases at V and 4 bases at J, with 9 bases between the two ends. DNA for the CDR3: TGTGCCAGCAGTTACCAAACCTATAATCAGCCCCAGCATTTT. It is translated as CASSYQTYNQPQHF.

The rearrangement uses TRBV9 and TRBJ2-4, with D possibly being TRBD2 (5 bases). Germline assignment: CDR1 SGDLS and CDR2 YYNGEE. The CDR3 sequence is 13 residues long. The V end was cut by 2 bases, the J end by 6 bases, with 9 bases between. The CDR3, as DNA: TGTGCCAGCAGCGTGAGGGTGGGAAACATTCAGTACTTC. This sequence encodes CASSVRVGNIQYF.

The chain has TRBV27 and TRBJ1-6; perhaps TRBD1 as D (5 bases). Germline V CDR1 and CDR2: MNHEY, SMNVEV (reference sequence). This CDR3 spans 22 amino acids. With 2 bases removed from V and 0 bases from J, the gap between germline ends came to 26 bases. As DNA, the CDR3 is TGTGCCAGCAGTTTAATCGACCCCTTTACTCTCGGGGGGAGCTCCTATAATTCACCCCTCCACTTT. It translates to CASSLIDPFTLGGSSYNSPLHF.

This chain connects TRBV9 to TRBJ1-2; 8 nucleotides match TRBD1. CDR1 is SGDLS and CDR2 is YYNGEE in the germline V gene. This CDR3 has 14 residues. With V trimmed by 6 bases and J by 4 bases, 8 bases remained unmatched. The CDR3: CASTRDRKGYGYTF. CDR3 coding DNA: TGTGCCAGCACGCGGGACAGGAAGGGCTATGGCTACACCTTC.